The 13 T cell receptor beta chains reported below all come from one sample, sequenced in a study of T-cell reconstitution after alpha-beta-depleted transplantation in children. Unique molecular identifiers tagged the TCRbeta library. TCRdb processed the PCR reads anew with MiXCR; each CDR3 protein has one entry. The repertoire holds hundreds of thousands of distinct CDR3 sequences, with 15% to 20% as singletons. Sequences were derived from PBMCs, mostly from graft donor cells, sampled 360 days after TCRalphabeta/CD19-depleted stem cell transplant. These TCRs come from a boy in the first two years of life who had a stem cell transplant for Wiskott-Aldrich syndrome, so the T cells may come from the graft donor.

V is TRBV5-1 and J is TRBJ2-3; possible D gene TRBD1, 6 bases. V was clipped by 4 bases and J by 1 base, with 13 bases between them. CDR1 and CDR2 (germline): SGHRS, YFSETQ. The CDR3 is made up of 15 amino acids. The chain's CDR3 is CASSLRTAGTDTQYF. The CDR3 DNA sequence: TGCGCCAGCAGCCTAAGGACAGCCGGCACAGATACGCAGTATTTT.

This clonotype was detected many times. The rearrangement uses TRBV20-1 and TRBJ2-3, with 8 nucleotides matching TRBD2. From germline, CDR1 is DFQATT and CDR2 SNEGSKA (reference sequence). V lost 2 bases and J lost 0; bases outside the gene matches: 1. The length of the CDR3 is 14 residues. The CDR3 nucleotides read TGCAGTGCTAGACTAGCGGGTAGCACAGATACGCAGTATTTT. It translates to CSARLAGSTDTQYF.

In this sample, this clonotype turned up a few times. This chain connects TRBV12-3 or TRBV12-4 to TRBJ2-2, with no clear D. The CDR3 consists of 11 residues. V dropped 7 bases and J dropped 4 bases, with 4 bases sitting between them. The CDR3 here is CASTITGELFF. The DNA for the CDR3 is TGTGCCAGCACCATCACCGGGGAGCTGTTTTTT.

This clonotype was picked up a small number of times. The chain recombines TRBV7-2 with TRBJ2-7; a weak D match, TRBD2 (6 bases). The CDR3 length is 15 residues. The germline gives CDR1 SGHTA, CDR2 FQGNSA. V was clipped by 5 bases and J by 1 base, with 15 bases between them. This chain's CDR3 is CASSPRLASSYEQYF. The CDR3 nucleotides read TGTGCCAGCAGCCCTCGGCTAGCGAGTTCCTACGAGCAGTACTTC.

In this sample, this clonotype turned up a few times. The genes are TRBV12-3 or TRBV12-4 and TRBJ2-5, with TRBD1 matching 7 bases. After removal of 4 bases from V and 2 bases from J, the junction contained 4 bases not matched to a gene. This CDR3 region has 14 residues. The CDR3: CASSYRGGQETQYF. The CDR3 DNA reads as TGTGCCAGCAGTTACAGGGGTGGGCAAGAGACCCAGTACTTC.

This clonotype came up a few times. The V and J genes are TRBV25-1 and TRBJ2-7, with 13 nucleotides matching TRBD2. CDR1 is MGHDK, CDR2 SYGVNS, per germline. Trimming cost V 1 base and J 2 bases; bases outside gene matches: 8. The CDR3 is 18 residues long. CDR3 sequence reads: CASSEFGLAGAGAYEQYF. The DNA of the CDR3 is TGTGCCAGCAGTGAATTCGGACTAGCGGGAGCCGGGGCCTACGAGCAGTACTTC.

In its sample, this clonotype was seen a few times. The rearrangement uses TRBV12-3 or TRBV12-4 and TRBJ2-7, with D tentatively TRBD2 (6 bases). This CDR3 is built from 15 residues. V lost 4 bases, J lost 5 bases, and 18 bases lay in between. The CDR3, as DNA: TGTGCCAGCAGTTCCGGCGGGCAGGGAGGCAACGAGCAGTACTTC. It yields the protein CASSSGGQGGNEQYF.

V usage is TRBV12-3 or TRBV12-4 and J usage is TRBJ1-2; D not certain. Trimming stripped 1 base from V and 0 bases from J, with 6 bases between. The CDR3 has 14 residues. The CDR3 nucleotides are TGTGCCAGCAGTTTAGGGTCAGCTAACTATGGCTACACCTTC. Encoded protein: CASSLGSANYGYTF.

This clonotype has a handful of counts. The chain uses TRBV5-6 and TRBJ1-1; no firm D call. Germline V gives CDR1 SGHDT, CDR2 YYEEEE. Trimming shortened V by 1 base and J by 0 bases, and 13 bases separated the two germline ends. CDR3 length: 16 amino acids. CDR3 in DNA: TGTGCCAGCAGCTTGTACTGGGGTTGGGTGAACACTGAAGCTTTCTTT. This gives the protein CASSLYWGWVNTEAFF.

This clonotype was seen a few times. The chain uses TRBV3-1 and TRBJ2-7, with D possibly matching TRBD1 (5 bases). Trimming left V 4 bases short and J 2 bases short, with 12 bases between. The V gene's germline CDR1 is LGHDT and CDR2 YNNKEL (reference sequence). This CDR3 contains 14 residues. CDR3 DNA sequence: TGTGCCAGCAGCCCCTACAGGAATACCTACGAGCAGTACTTC. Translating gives CASSPYRNTYEQYF.

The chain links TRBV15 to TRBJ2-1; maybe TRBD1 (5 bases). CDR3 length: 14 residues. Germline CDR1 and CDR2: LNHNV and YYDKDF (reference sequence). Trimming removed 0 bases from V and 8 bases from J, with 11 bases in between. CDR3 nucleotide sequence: TGTGCCACCAGCAGAGATATCAGGGCCCATGAGCAGTTCTTC. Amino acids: CATSRDIRAHEQFF.

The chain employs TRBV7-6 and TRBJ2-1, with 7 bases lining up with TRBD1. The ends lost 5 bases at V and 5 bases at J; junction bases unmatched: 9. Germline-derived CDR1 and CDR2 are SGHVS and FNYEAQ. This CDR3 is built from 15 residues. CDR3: CASSRVQGPNNEQFF. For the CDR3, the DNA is TGTGCCAGCAGCCGCGTACAGGGGCCCAACAATGAGCAGTTCTTC.

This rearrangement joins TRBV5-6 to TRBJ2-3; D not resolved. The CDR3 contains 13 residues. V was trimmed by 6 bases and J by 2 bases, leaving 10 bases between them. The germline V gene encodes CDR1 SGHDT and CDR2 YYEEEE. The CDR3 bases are TGTGCCAGCACGGAAGGGATCACAGATACGCAGTATTTT. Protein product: CASTEGITDTQYF.